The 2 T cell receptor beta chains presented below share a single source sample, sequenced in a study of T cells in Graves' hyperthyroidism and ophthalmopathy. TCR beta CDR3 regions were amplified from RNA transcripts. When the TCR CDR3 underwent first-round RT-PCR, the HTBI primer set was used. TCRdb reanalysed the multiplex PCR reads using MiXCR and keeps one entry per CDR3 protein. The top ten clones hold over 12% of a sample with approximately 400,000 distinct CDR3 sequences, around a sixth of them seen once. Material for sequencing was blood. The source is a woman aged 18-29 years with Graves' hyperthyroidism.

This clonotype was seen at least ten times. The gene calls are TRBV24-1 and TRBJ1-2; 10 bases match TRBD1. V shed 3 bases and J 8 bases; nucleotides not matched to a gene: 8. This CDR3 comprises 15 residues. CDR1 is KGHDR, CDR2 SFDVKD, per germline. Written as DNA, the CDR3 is TGTGCCACCAGTGATCGACGGGACAGGGGCGTCGGCTACACCTTC. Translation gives CATSDRRDRGVGYTF.

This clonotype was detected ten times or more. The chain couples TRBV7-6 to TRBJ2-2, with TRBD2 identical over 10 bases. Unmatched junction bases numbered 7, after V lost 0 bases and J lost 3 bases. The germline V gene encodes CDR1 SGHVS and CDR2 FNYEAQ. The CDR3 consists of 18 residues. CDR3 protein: CASSLAWLSGRDTGELFF. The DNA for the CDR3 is TGTGCCAGCAGCTTAGCCTGGCTCAGCGGGAGGGACACCGGGGAGCTGTTTTTT. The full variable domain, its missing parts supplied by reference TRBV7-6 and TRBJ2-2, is GAGVSQSPRYKVTKRGQDVALRCDPISGHVSLYWYRQALGQGPEFLTYFNYEAQQDKSGLPNDRFSAERPEGSISTLTIQRTEQRDSAMYRCASSLAWLSGRDTGELFFGEGSRLTVL.